Following are 17 T cell receptor beta chains from one sample sequenced in a study of blood T cell repertoires in COVID-19 (dated by TCRdb to 2020 to 2022). Library prep was done by the immunoSEQ multiplex PCR assay. The immuneACCESS repertoire file appears here via TCRdb, limited to in-frame rearrangements. These files lack a portion of the clones; in checked studies, under half of the deficit traces to unresolved V genes, and the cause of the others is not known. In all, the sample holds tens of thousands of clones, and roughly 80% of those were seen once. The leading ten clones occupy over 25% of the sample. Specimen: peripheral blood. These receptors came from a man aged 70 or older with acute or convalescent COVID-19.

This clone was seen only once. The rearrangement links TRBV5-4 to TRBJ1-2; D might be TRBD1 (5 bases). This CDR3 has 13 residues. Germline CDR1 SGHNT, CDR2 YYREEE (reference sequence). Trimming removed 4 bases at V and 6 bases at J, with 13 bases between. As DNA, the CDR3 is TGTGCCAGCAGCCGGGGGAAGAGAGATGGCTACACCTTC. It yields the protein CASSRGKRDGYTF.

V and J are TRBV6-5 and TRBJ1-3; D uncertain. The germline V gene has CDR1 MNHEY and CDR2 SVGAGI. This CDR3 has 16 residues. V dropped 4 bases and J dropped 4 bases, with 17 bases sitting between them. Here the CDR3 reads CASSSFHSGGGNTIYF. The CDR3, as DNA: TGTGCCAGCAGTTCTTTCCACAGCGGAGGCGGAAACACCATATATTTT.

The genes are TRBV7-9 and TRBJ2-3, with TRBD2 matching over 8 bases. V lost 1 base, J lost 4 bases, and 4 bases stayed unmatched. CDR1 and CDR2 (germline): SEHNR, FQNEAQ (reference sequence). The CDR3 loop spans 15 amino acids. In DNA, the CDR3 is TGTGCCAGCAGCTTAGGGGGACTAGGGGCAGATACGCAGTATTTT. This codes for CASSLGGLGADTQYF.

In this sample, this clone turned up a few times. V usage is TRBV14 and J usage is TRBJ1-1; D unresolved. V was cut by 5 bases and J by 1 base, with 8 bases left in between. Germline lookup yields CDR1 SGHDN and CDR2 FVKESK. The CDR3 runs to 13 residues. The CDR3 sequence is CASSFSRNTEAFF. The CDR3 DNA sequence: TGTGCCAGCAGCTTCAGTCGGAACACTGAAGCTTTCTTT. The variable domain in full, completed from reference TRBV14 and TRBJ1-1, reads EAGVTQFPSHSVIEKGQTVTLRCDPISGHDNLYWYRRVMGKEIKFLLHFVKESKQDESGMPNNRFLAERTGGTYSTLKVQPAELEDSGVYFCASSFSRNTEAFFGQGTRLTVV.

This chain uses TRBV24-1 with TRBJ2-1; D gene unclear. The germline V gene encodes CDR1 KGHDR and CDR2 SFDVKD. V was trimmed by 5 bases and J by 4 bases, leaving 5 bases between them. The CDR3 spans 12 residues. The CDR3 region has the DNA TGTGCCACCAGTGCAGAATACAATGAGCAGTTCTTC. Protein product: CATSAEYNEQFF.

The rearrangement uses TRBV27 and TRBJ2-1, with 9 bases aligning to TRBD2. This CDR3 is built from 16 residues. The germline V gene has CDR1 MNHEY and CDR2 SMNVEV (reference sequence). V was clipped by 6 bases and J by 5 bases; unmatched bases: 11. CDR3 loop: CASSRPGLAGHNEQFF. The DNA of the CDR3 is TGTGCCAGCAGCCGTCCCGGCCTAGCGGGGCACAATGAGCAGTTCTTC.

V gene TRBV30 combines with J gene TRBJ1-4, with 8 positions matching TRBD1. This CDR3 is 16 amino acids long. V dropped 3 bases and J dropped 0; count of bases not matched to a gene: 6. Germline values: CDR1 GTSNPN, CDR2 SVGIG (reference sequence). CDR3 residues: CAWSPWTGTTNEKLFF. CDR3 DNA: TGTGCCTGGAGCCCATGGACAGGGACAACTAATGAAAAACTGTTTTTT.

The chain combines TRBV12-3 or TRBV12-4 with TRBJ2-7; D not resolved. The CDR3 has 12 residues. V was shortened by 4 bases and J by 1 base, with 5 bases between the two germline ends. The CDR3 DNA is TGTGCCAGCAGTTCCTCTTCCTACGAGCAGTACTTC. Translation: CASSSSSYEQYF.

This sequence joins TRBV5-1 and TRBJ1-3; 8 nucleotides align to TRBD1. V lost 2 bases to trimming and J lost 1 base; unmatched junction nucleotides: 5. Looked up from germline, CDR1 is SGHRS and CDR2 is YFSETQ. The CDR3 is 16 amino acids. CDR3 in amino acids: CASSLTGGRSGNTIYF. CDR3 sequence (DNA): TGCGCCAGCAGCTTAACAGGGGGAAGGTCTGGAAACACCATATATTTT.

The chain employs TRBV6-5 and TRBJ2-3; the match to TRBD1 covers 12 bases. V was pared by 8 bases and J by 8 bases, with 8 bases of the junction left unmatched. In germline, CDR1 is MNHEY, CDR2 SVGAGI. The CDR3 covers 14 residues. CDR3 loop: CASSGTGGWGTQYF. CDR3 nucleotides: TGTGCCAGCTCCGGGACAGGGGGCTGGGGTACGCAGTATTTT.

V is TRBV9 and J is TRBJ2-7, with D unclear. Germline V lookup: CDR1 SGDLS, CDR2 YYNGEE. V was cut by 1 base and J by 2 bases, with 10 bases left in between. This CDR3 has 14 amino acids. CDR3 region: CASSVMVEPYEQYF. The CDR3 DNA sequence: TGTGCCAGCAGCGTAATGGTCGAGCCCTACGAGCAGTACTTC.

The chain couples TRBV5-4 to TRBJ2-7, with 7 bases aligning to TRBD1. The ends lost 4 bases at V and 2 bases at J; junction bases unmatched: 6. Germline CDR1 reads SGHNT; CDR2 reads YYREEE (reference sequence). This CDR3 has 14 amino acids. CDR3 bases: TGTGCCAGCAGCGCCCGGGACAGACCCTACGAGCAGTACTTC. It specifies CASSARDRPYEQYF.

The chain couples TRBV29-1 to TRBJ2-1; 7 bases align to TRBD1. The germline V gene encodes CDR1 SQVTM and CDR2 ANQGSEA. Trimming removed 4 bases from V and 5 bases from J; junction bases left unmatched: 8. CDR3 length equals 14 residues. CDR3 coding DNA: TGCAGCGTTGTCCACAAGGGGGCTGACAATGAGCAGTTCTTC. It specifies CSVVHKGADNEQFF.

This chain uses TRBV6-2 or TRBV6-3 with TRBJ2-3, with a weak D call TRBD1 (6 bases). CDR1 is MNHEY and CDR2 is SVGEGT in the germline V gene. The V end lost 2 bases, the J end lost 2 bases, and 8 bases lay between the germline ends. This CDR3 has 14 amino acids. In DNA, the CDR3 is TGTGCCAGCAGTTACGGACAGCACACAGATACGCAGTATTTT. As protein: CASSYGQHTDTQYF.

The chain employs TRBV1 and TRBJ2-5; TRBD2 reflects the table's D call only, with no check against the DNA. TRBV1 is recorded as a pseudogene. This CDR3 contains 16 residues. The CDR3, as DNA: TGCACCAGCAGCCAAGATTCCAGGAGCGGGATTAAGACCCAGTACTTC. Translation: CTSSQDSRSGIKTQYF.

V usage is TRBV5-1 and J usage is TRBJ2-5, with D possibly matching TRBD1 (6 bases). The CDR3 consists of 17 residues. V shed 0 bases and J shed 4 bases, with 19 bases lying between them. CDR1 is SGHRS, CDR2 YFSETQ, per germline. The CDR3 coding sequence is TGCGCCAGCAGCTTGGAAGCCGGACACCCCAGGGGAGAGACCCAGTACTTC. Residues: CASSLEAGHPRGETQYF.

V gene TRBV7-7 combines with J gene TRBJ2-3, with TRBD1 identical over 10 bases. The CDR3 runs 15 residues. Germline CDR1 and CDR2: SSHAT and FNYEAQ (reference sequence). With V trimmed by 5 bases and J by 5 bases, 7 bases remained unmatched. This chain's CDR3 is CASSPDGQGVDTQYF. CDR3 nucleotides: TGTGCCAGCAGCCCCGACGGACAGGGGGTAGATACGCAGTATTTT.